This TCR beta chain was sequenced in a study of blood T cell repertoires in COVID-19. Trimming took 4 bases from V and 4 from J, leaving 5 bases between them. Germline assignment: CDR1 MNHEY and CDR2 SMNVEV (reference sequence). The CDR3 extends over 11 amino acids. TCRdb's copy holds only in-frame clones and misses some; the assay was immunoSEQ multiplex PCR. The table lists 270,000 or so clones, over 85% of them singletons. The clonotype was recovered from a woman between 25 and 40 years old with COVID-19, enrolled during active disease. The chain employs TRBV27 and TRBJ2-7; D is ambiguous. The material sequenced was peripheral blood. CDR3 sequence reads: CASSSLYEQYF. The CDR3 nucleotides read TGTGCCAGCAGTTCTCTGTACGAGCAGTACTTC.